This T cell receptor beta chain was sequenced during a study of T cell responses to AZD1222 COVID-19 vaccine. With respect to this clone: The antigen remains unidentified.

TCRdb's table, derived via immunoSEQ multiplex PCR, lists solely in-frame clones and lacks some. The repertoire holds roughly 120,000 clones, with roughly four fifths as singletons. Points from the study as a whole: Spike-specific TCR breadth and depth were elevated following two AZD1222 doses. Clonal diversity was possibly underestimated, and white British individuals and females predominated among donors. Spike-spanning, vaccine-associated CD4 TCRs were dominant at 160-218 and 743-854.

Germline CDR1 is SGHRS and CDR2 is YFSETQ. The V and J ends lost 3 bases and 3 bases, in that order; junction bases with no gene match: 9. This CDR3 is 17 amino acids long. The chain carries TRBV5-1 and TRBJ1-1, with TRBD1 identical over 12 bases. The starting material was peripheral blood, obtained on day 0 of AZD1222 vaccination. The receptor was isolated from an adult in good health. Here the CDR3 DNA reads TGCGCCAGCAGCTGGGGACAGGGGGCAACGAGGGACACTGAAGCTTTCTTT. This codes for CASSWGQGATRDTEAFF.